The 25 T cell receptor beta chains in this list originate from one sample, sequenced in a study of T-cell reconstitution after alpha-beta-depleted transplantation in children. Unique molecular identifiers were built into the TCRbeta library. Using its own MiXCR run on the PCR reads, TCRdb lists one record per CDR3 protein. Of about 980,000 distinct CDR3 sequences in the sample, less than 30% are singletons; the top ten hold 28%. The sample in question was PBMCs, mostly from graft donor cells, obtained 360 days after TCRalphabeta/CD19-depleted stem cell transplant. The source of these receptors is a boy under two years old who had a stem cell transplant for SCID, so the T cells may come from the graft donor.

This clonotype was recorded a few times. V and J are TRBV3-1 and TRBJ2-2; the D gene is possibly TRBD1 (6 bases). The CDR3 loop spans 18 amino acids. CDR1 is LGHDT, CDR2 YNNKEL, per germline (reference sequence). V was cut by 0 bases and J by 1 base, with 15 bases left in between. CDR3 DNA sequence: TGTGCCAGCAGCCAAGAAGGGAGACAGGTCTTGAACACCGGGGAGCTGTTTTTT. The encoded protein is CASSQEGRQVLNTGELFF.

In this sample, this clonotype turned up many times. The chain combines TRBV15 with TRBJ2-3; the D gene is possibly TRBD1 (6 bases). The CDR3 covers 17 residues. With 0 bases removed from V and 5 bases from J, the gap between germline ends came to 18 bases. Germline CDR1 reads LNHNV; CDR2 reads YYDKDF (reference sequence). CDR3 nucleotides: TGTGCCACCAGCAGAGATCTACGGACAGAGTGGGAAGATACGCAGTATTTT. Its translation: CATSRDLRTEWEDTQYF.

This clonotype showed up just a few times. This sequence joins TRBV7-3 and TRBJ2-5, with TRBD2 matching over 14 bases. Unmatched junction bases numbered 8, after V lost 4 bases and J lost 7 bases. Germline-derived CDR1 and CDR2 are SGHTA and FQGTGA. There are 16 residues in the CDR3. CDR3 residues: CASSSGLAGGTGTQYF. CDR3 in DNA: TGTGCCAGCAGCTCCGGACTAGCGGGGGGAACAGGGACCCAGTACTTC.

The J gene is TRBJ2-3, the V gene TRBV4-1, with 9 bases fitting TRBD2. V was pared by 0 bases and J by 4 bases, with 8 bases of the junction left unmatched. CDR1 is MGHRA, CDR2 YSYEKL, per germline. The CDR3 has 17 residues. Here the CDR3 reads CASSQDRLAGTPDTQYF. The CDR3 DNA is TGCGCCAGCAGCCAAGATCGGCTAGCGGGGACTCCAGATACGCAGTATTTT.

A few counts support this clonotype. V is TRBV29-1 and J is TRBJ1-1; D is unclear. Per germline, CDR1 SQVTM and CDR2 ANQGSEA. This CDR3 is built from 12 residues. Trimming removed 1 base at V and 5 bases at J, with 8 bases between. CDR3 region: CSVEALGTEAFF. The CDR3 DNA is TGCAGCGTTGAAGCCCTGGGGACTGAAGCTTTCTTT. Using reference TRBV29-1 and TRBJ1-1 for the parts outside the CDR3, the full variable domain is SAVISQKPSRDICQRGTSLTIQCQVDSQVTMMFWYRQQPGQSLTLIATANQGSEATYESGFVIDKFPISRPNLTFSTLTVSNMSPEDSSIYLCSVEALGTEAFFGQGTRLTVV.

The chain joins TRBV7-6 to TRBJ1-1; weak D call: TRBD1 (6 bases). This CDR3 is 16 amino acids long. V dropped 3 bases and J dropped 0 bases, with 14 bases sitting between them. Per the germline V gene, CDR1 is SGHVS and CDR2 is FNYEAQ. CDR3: CASSFEVGGLNTEAFF. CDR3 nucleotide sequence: TGTGCCAGCAGCTTCGAAGTAGGGGGGCTGAACACTGAAGCTTTCTTT.

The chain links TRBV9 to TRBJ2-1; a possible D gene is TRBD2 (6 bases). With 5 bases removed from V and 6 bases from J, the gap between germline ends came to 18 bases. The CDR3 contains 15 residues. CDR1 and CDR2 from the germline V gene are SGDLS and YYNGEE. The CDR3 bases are TGTGCCAGCAGTTCGGTGGCGACTAGTTTCAATGAGCAGTTCTTC. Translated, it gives CASSSVATSFNEQFF.

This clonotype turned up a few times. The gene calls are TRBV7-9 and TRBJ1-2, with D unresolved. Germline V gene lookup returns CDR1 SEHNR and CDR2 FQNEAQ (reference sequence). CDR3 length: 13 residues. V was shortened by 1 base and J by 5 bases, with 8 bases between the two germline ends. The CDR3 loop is CASSLGAGYGYTF. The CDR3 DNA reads TGTGCCAGCAGCTTAGGGGCGGGTTATGGCTACACCTTC.

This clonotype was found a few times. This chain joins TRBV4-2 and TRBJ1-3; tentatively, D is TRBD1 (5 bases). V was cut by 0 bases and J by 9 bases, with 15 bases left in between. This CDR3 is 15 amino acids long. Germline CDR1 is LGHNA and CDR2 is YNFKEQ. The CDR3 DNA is TGTGCCAGCAGCCAAGAAGGGCAGGGAGGGATCACCATATATTTT. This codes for CASSQEGQGGITIYF.

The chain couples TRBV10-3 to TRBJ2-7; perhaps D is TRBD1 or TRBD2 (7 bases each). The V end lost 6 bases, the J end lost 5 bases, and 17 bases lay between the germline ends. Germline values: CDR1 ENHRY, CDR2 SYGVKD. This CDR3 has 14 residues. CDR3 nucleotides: TGTGCCATCAGCCGCAGGGGGGGCACCAACGAGCAGTACTTC. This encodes CAISRRGGTNEQYF.

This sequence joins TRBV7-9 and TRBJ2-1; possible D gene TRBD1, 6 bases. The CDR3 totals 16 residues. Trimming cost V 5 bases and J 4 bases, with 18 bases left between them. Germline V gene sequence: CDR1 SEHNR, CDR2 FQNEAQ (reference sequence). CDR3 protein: CASSPGVAMLYNEQFF. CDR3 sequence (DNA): TGTGCCAGCAGCCCAGGGGTAGCGATGCTTTACAATGAGCAGTTCTTC.

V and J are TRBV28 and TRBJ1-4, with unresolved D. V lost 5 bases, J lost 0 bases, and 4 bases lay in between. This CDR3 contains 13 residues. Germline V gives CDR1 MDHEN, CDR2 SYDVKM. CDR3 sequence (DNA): TGTGCCAGCAGTCATTCAACTAATGAAAAACTGTTTTTT. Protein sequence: CASSHSTNEKLFF.

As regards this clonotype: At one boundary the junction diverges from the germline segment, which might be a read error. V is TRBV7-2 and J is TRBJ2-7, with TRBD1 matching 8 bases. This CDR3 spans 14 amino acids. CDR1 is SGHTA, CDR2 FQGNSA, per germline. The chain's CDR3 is CASSSTGGVSPMCF. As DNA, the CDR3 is TGTGCCAGCAGCTCCACAGGGGGTGTCTCCCCTATGTGCTTC.

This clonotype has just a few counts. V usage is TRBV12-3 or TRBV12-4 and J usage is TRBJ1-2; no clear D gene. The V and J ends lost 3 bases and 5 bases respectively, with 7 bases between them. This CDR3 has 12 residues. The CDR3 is CASSFEAYGYTF. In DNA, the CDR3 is TGTGCCAGCAGTTTTGAGGCGTATGGCTACACCTTC.

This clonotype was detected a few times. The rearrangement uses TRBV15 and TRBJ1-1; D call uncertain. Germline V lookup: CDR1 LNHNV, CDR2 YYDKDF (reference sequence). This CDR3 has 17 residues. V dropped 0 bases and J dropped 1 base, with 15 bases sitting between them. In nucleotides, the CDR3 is TGTGCCACCAGCAGAGATTACCGCGACCGGACGAACACTGAAGCTTTCTTT. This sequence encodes CATSRDYRDRTNTEAFF.

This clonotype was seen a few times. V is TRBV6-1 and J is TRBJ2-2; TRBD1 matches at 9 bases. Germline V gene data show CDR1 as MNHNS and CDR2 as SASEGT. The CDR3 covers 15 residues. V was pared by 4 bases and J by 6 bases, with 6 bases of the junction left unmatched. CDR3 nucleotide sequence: TGTGCCAGCAGTGCCCAACAGGGGGCCGCCGGGGAGCTGTTTTTT. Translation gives CASSAQQGAAGELFF.

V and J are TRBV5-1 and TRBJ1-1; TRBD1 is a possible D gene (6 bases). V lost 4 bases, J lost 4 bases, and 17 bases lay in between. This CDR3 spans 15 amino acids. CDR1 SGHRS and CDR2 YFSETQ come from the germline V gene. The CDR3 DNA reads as TGCGCCAGCAGCGCCAGACTTCAGGGGACCACTGAAGCTTTCTTT. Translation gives CASSARLQGTTEAFF.

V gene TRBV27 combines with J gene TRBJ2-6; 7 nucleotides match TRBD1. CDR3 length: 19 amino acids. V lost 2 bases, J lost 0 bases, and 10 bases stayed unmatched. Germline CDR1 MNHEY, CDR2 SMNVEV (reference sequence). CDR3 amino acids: CASSLEGQDYLSGANVLTF. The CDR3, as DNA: TGTGCCAGCAGTTTAGAAGGACAGGATTACCTCTCTGGGGCCAACGTCCTGACTTTC. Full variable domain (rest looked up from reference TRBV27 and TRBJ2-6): EAQVTQNPRYLITVTGKKLTVTCSQNMNHEYMSWYRQDPGLGLRQIYYSMNVEVTDKGDVPEGYKVSRKEKRNFPLILESPSPNQTSLYFCASSLEGQDYLSGANVLTFGAGSRLTVL.

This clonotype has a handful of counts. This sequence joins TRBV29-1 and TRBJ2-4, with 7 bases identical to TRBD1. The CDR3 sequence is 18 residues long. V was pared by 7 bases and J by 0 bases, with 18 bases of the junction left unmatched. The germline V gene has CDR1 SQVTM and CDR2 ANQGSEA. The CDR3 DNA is TGCAGCGGCAGAACCTGGGACAGAGGGTCCCTAGCCAAAAACATTCAGTACTTC. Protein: CSGRTWDRGSLAKNIQYF.

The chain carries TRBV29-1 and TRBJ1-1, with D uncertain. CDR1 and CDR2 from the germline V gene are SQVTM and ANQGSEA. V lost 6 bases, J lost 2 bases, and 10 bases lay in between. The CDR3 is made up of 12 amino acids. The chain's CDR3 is CSVGEPNTEAFF. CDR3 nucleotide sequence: TGCAGCGTCGGAGAACCTAACACTGAAGCTTTCTTT.

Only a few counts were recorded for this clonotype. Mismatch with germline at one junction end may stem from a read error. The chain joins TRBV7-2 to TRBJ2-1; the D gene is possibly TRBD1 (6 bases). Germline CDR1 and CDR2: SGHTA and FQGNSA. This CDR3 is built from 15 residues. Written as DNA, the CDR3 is TGTGCCAGCAGCCCCCGACAGGTCTCCGACAATGAGCAGTTCTTC. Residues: CASSPRQVSDNEQFF.

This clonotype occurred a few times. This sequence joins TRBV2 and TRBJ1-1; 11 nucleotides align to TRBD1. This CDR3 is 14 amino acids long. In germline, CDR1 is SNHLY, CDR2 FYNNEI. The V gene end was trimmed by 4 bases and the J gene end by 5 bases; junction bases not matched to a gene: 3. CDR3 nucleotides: TGTGCCAGCAGTGGGACAGGGGGCACTACTGAAGCTTTCTTT. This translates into CASSGTGGTTEAFF.

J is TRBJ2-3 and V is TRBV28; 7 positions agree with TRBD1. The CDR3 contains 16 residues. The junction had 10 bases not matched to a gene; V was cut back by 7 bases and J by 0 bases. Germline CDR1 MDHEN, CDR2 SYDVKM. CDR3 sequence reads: CASTPYQGQSTDTQYF. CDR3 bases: TGTGCCAGCACCCCTTATCAGGGACAGAGCACAGATACGCAGTATTTT.

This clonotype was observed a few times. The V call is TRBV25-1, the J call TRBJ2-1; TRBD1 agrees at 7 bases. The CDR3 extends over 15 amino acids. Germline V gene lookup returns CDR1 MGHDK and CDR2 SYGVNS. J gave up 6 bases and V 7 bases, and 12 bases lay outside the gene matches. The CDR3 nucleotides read TGTGCCAGCATCCCGAAGGGGACAGTGGCCAATGAGCAGTTCTTC. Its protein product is CASIPKGTVANEQFF.

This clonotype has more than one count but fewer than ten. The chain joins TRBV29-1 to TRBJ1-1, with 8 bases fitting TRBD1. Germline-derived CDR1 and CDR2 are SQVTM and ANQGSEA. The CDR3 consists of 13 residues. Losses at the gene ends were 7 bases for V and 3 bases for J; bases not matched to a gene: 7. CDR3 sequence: CSAQDRAYTEAFF. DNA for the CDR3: TGCAGCGCCCAGGACAGGGCTTACACTGAAGCTTTCTTT.